This record covers a single T cell receptor (beta chain). Antigen unknown. The data belong to a study of T cell repertoires in cytomegalovirus infection. Study background: The authors used CMV epitopes that were HLA-C-restricted (recently identified) and HLA-B-restricted (well studied). Both CMV infection and a matching HLA type were indicated by public TCR beta signatures. General observations from the study: Carriers of CMV and the relevant HLA type were discriminated by public TCR beta frequency.

A single record per CDR3 protein comes from TCRdb applying MiXCR to the reads. The sample has 550,000 to 850,000 distinct CDR3 sequences; around a third are singletons. This CDR3 contains 14 residues. V lost 7 bases and J lost 7, with 16 bases in between. Germline V CDR1 and CDR2: MDHEN, SYDVKM. The chain combines TRBV28 with TRBJ1-4, with unresolved D. The source material was cultured PBMCs, sampled from culture after CMV antigen stimulation. This sequence was found in a human donor in good health (CMV status not recorded). Some clones in this sample may be carry-over from other donors' samples. The CDR3 region is CASTNTDAREKLFF. The CDR3 nucleotides are TGTGCCAGCACCAACACAGACGCGCGTGAAAAACTGTTTTTT.